By share of the sample, the clone carrying this T cell receptor beta chain is medium-sized. No cell fractionation was done, so the repertoire covers all unsorted peripheral blood T cells. The source of the sample is a study of HIV-infected patients and healthy controls. Alpha and beta constant-region primers primed reverse transcription of about 500 ng RNA. Alpha and beta chain libraries were made separately by chain-specific third strand synthesis with multiplexing indices. All rearrangements within a chain used one primer pair; cDNA molecules carried barcodes. One entry per CDR3 protein results from TCRdb running MiXCR on the 5' RACE reads. This repertoire shows 5,000 to 7,000 distinct CDR3 sequences, roughly 11% found once; its top ten account for about a quarter. Trimming left V 6 bases short and J 4 bases short, with 16 bases between. This CDR3 contains 15 residues. Germline V gene sequence: CDR1 SEHNR, CDR2 FQNEAQ (reference sequence).

This specimen was blood, taken before antiretroviral therapy. The chain has TRBV7-9 and TRBJ1-5; weak D call: TRBD1 (6 bases). This clonotype was sampled from an adult with HIV infection. For the CDR3, the DNA is TGTGCCAGCAGTCAGGAGGGGGGGGGTAATCAGCCCCAGCATTTT. This sequence encodes CASSQEGGGNQPQHF.